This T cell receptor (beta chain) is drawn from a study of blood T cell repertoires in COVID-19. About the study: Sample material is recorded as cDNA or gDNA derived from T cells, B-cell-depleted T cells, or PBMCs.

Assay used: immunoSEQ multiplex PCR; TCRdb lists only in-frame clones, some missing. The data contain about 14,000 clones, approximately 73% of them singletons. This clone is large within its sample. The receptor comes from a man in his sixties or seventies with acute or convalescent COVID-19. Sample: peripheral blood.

The CDR3 is CASTPLDDRQFSYEQYF. CDR3 coding DNA: TGTGCCAGCACCCCTTTGGACGACCGACAGTTCTCCTACGAGCAGTACTTC. The V and J genes are TRBV7-9 and TRBJ2-7, with D perhaps matching TRBD1 (5 bases). This CDR3 region has 17 residues. The V gene lost 7 bases and the J gene lost 0 bases, with 22 bases spanning the gap. Germline V gene sequence: CDR1 SEHNR, CDR2 FQNEAQ (reference sequence). Variable domain in full (rest from reference TRBV7-9 and TRBJ2-7): DTGVSQNPRHKITKRGQNVTFRCDPISEHNRLYWYRQTLGQGPEFLTYFQNEAQLEKSRLLSDRFSAERPKGSFSTLEIQRTEQGDSAMYLCASTPLDDRQFSYEQYFGPGTRLTVT.